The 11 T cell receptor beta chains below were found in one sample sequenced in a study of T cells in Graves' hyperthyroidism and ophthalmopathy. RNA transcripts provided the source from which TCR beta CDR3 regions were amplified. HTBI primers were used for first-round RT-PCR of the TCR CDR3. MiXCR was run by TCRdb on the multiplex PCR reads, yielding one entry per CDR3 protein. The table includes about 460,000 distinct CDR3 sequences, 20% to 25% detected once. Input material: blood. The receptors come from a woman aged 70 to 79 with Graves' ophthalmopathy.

The CDR3: CASSLSQFSGANVLTF. In DNA form, the CDR3 reads TGCGCCAGCAGCTTGTCCCAGTTCTCTGGGGCCAACGTCCTGACTTTC. V usage is TRBV5-1 and J usage is TRBJ2-6, with D hard to call. The CDR3 runs 16 residues. Per the germline V gene, CDR1 is SGHRS and CDR2 is YFSETQ. The V and J ends lost 1 base and 0 bases respectively, with 8 bases between them.

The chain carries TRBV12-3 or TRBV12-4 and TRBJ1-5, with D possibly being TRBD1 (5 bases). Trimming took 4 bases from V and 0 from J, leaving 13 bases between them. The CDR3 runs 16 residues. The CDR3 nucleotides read TGTGCCAGCAGTTCTTATCAGGGAAATAGCAATCAGCCCCAGCATTTT. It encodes CASSSYQGNSNQPQHF.

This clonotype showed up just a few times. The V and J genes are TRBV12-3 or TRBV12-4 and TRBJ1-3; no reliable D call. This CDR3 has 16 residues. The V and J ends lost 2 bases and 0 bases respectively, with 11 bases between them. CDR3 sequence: CASSLRVQYSGNTIYF. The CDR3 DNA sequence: TGTGCCAGCAGTTTAAGAGTCCAGTACTCTGGAAACACCATATATTTT.

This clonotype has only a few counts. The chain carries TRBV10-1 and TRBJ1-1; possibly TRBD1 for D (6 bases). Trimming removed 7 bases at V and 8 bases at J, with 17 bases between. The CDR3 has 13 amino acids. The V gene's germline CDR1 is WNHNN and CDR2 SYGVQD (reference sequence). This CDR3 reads CASNRNGGTEAFF. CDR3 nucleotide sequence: TGCGCCAGCAATCGTAATGGGGGCACGGAAGCTTTCTTT.

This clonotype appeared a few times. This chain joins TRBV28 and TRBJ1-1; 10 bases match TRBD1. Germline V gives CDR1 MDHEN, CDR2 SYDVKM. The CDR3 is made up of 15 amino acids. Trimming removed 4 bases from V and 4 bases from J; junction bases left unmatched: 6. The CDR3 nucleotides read TGTGCCAGCAGTTCCCAGAGGACAGGGGGCACTGAAGCTTTCTTT. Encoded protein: CASSSQRTGGTEAFF. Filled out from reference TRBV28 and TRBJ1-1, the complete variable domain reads DVKVTQSSRYLVKRTGEKVFLECVQDMDHENMFWYRQDPGLGLRLIYFSYDVKMKEKGDIPEGYSVSREKKERFSLILESASTNQTSMYLCASSSQRTGGTEAFFGQGTRLTVV.

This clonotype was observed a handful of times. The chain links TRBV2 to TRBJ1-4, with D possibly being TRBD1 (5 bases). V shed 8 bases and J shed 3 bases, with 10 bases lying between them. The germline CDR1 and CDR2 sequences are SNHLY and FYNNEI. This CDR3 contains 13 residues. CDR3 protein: CASADSSNEKLFF. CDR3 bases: TGTGCCAGCGCAGACAGCTCTAATGAAAAACTGTTTTTT.

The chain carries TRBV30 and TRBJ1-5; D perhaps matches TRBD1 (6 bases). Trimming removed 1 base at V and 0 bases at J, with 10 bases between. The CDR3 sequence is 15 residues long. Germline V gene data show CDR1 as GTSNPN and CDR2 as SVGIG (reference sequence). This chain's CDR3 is CAWSAGQYSNQPQHF. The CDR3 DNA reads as TGTGCCTGGAGTGCCGGACAGTATAGCAATCAGCCCCAGCATTTT. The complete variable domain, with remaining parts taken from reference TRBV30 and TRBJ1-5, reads SQTIHQWPATLVQPVGSPLSLECTVEGTSNPNLYWYRQAAGRGLQLLFYSVGIGQISSEVPQNLSASRPQDRQFILSSKKLLLSDSGFYLCAWSAGQYSNQPQHFGDGTRLSIL.

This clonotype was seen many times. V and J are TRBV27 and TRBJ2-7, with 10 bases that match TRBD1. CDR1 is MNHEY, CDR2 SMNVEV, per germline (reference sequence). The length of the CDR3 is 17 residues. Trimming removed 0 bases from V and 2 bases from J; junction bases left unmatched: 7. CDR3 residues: CASSLSSRQGAAYEQYF. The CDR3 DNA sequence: TGTGCCAGCAGTTTATCATCTCGACAGGGGGCTGCCTACGAGCAGTACTTC.

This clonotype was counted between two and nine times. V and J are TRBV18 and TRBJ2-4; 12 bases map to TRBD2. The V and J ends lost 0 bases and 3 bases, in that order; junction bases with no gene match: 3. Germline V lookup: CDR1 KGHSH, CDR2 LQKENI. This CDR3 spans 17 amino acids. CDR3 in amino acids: CASSPPTSGRFKNIQYF. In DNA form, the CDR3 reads TGTGCCAGCTCACCACCAACTAGCGGGAGGTTCAAAAACATTCAGTACTTC.

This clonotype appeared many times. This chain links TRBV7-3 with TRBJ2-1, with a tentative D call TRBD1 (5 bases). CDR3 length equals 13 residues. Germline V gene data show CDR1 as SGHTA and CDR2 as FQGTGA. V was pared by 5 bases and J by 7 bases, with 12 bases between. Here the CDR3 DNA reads TGTGCCAGCAGCCCCTTAAGGGGTAATGAGCAGTTCTTC. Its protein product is CASSPLRGNEQFF.

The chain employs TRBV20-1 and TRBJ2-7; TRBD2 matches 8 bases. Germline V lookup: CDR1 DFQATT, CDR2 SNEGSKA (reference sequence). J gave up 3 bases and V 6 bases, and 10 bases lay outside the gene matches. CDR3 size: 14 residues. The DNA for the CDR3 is TGCAGTGCCAATGGACTAGCTTCTTACTACGAGCAGTACTTC. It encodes CSANGLASYYEQYF.